This is a list of T cell receptor beta chains from one sample in a study of T cell responses to AZD1222 COVID-19 vaccine. Profiled with immunoSEQ multiplex PCR; TCRdb holds only in-frame clones, not every one. The table includes tens of thousands of clones, 85% to 90% detected once. The sample consisted of peripheral blood, taken 28 days after the second AZD1222 dose. These receptors originate from an adult who received the AZD1222 COVID-19 vaccine. CDR3s include the opening cysteine and the closing phenylalanine or tryptophan. Each record gives: D gene, V gene, J gene, clone size, CDR3 protein, CDR3 DNA. D genes are given only for firm matches. Only part of the rows carry a size: once, few, many, or a class if the clone is expanded.

D: TRBD1; V: TRBV10-1; J: TRBJ2-5; size: .; CDR3: CASSGGTGVYQETQYF; DNA: TGCGCCAGCAGTGGGGGGACAGGGGTCTACCAAGAGACCCAGTACTTC
D: .; V: TRBV7-2; J: TRBJ1-2; size: .; CDR3: CASSLISAVSYYGYTF; DNA: TGTGCCAGCAGCTTAATATCAGCGGTATCATACTATGGCTACACCTTC
D: .; V: TRBV27; J: TRBJ1-1; size: .; CDR3: CASSLSETGFTEAFF; DNA: TGTGCCAGCAGTTTATCGGAAACAGGATTCACTGAAGCTTTCTTT
D: .; V: TRBV30; J: TRBJ1-5; size: once; CDR3: CAWRDKTNQPQHF; DNA: TGTGCCTGGAGGGACAAGACCAATCAGCCCCAGCATTTT
D: .; V: TRBV7-9; J: TRBJ1-5; size: .; CDR3: CASSLVTEDQPQHF; DNA: TGTGCCAGCAGCTTAGTTACCGAAGATCAGCCCCAGCATTTT
D: TRBD1; V: TRBV19; J: TRBJ1-2; size: .; CDR3: CASNTGGLSYGYTF; DNA: TGTGCCAGTAATACAGGGGGCTTAAGCTATGGCTACACCTTC
D: .; V: TRBV6-5; J: TRBJ1-1; size: .; CDR3: CATTPDTFNTEAFF; DNA: TGTGCCACCACGCCGGACACTTTTAACACTGAAGCTTTCTTT
D: .; V: TRBV7-9; J: TRBJ2-2; size: .; CDR3: CASSLGTGELFF; DNA: TGTGCCAGCAGCCTCGGCACCGGGGAGCTGTTTTTT
D: TRBD1; V: TRBV7-9; J: TRBJ2-2; size: .; CDR3: CASSRPGTGNTGELFF; DNA: TGTGCCAGCAGCAGACCGGGGACAGGGAACACCGGGGAGCTGTTTTTT
D: TRBD1; V: TRBV12-3/TRBV12-4; J: TRBJ1-2; size: .; CDR3: CASREGAVYGYTF; DNA: TGTGCCAGCAGGGAGGGGGCCGTCTATGGCTACACCTTC
D: .; V: TRBV6-1; J: TRBJ2-3; size: .; CDR3: CASSEASVGASPADTQYF; DNA: TGTGCCAGCAGTGAAGCTTCAGTGGGGGCTTCCCCCGCAGATACGCAGTATTTT
D: .; V: TRBV6-5; J: TRBJ1-1; size: .; CDR3: CASQASLGGTEAFF; DNA: TGTGCCAGCCAGGCGTCTTTGGGAGGCACTGAAGCTTTCTTT
D: TRBD1; V: TRBV6-5; J: TRBJ1-2; size: .; CDR3: CASSYSWTGGYGYTF; DNA: TGTGCCAGCAGTTACTCGTGGACAGGGGGCTATGGCTACACCTTC
D: .; V: TRBV7-3; J: TRBJ2-1; size: .; CDR3: CASSLSLVGEQFF; DNA: TGTGCCAGCAGCTTATCCCTCGTGGGTGAGCAGTTCTTC
D: TRBD1; V: TRBV12-5; J: TRBJ2-5; size: .; CDR3: CASGEQGEETQYF; DNA: TGTGCTAGTGGTGAACAGGGGGAAGAGACCCAGTACTTC
D: TRBD1; V: TRBV4-3; J: TRBJ1-2; size: few; CDR3: CASSQETGGAGGYTF; DNA: TGCGCCAGCAGCCAAGAAACAGGGGGCGCCGGTGGCTACACCTTC
D: TRBD2; V: TRBV7-3; J: TRBJ2-1; size: .; CDR3: CASSPTRGVYNEQFF; DNA: TGTGCCAGCAGTCCGACGCGGGGGGTCTACAATGAGCAGTTCTTC
D: TRBD1; V: TRBV30; J: TRBJ1-2; size: .; CDR3: CAWTDRGLGGYTF; DNA: TGTGCCTGGACGGACAGGGGACTCGGGGGCTACACCTTC
D: .; V: TRBV7-3; J: TRBJ2-3; size: .; CDR3: CASSLDGVNTDTQYF; DNA: TGTGCCAGCAGCTTAGACGGTGTGAACACAGATACGCAGTATTTT
D: .; V: TRBV4-2; J: TRBJ2-1; size: .; CDR3: CASSQDSDAERGREQFF; DNA: TGTGCCAGCAGCCAAGATTCTGACGCGGAACGGGGTCGCGAGCAGTTCTTC
D: TRBD2; V: TRBV28; J: TRBJ2-5; size: .; CDR3: CATDVAGERETQYF; DNA: TGTGCCACCGACGTAGCGGGGGAGAGAGAGACCCAGTACTTC
D: .; V: TRBV19; J: TRBJ1-3; size: .; CDR3: CASSIARGFSGNTIYF; DNA: TGTGCCAGTAGTATAGCTCGGGGCTTCTCTGGAAACACCATATATTTT
D: TRBD2; V: TRBV10-3; J: TRBJ2-1; size: .; CDR3: CAISVTTSGKNEQFF; DNA: TGTGCCATCAGCGTCACGACTAGCGGTAAGAATGAGCAGTTCTTC
D: .; V: TRBV28; J: TRBJ1-1; size: .; CDR3: CASRGMYREAFF; DNA: TGTGCCAGCAGAGGGATGTACAGAGAAGCTTTCTTT
D: .; V: TRBV5-4; J: TRBJ2-1; size: .; CDR3: CASSLGVKAGRGNEQFF; DNA: TGTGCCAGCAGCTTGGGTGTGAAGGCGGGTCGAGGAAATGAGCAGTTCTTC
D: TRBD1; V: TRBV2; J: TRBJ1-2; size: .; CDR3: CASTPGQGFSYGYTF; DNA: TGTGCCAGCACCCCCGGACAGGGTTTCTCCTATGGCTACACCTTC
D: .; V: TRBV11-2; J: TRBJ1-1; size: once; CDR3: CASSLQAANTEAFF; DNA: TGTGCCAGCAGCTTACAGGCAGCGAACACTGAAGCTTTCTTT
D: TRBD2; V: TRBV7-8; J: TRBJ2-7; size: .; CDR3: CASSLASGGVVNEQYF; DNA: TGTGCCAGCAGCTTAGCCTCCGGGGGGGTTGTGAACGAGCAGTACTTC
D: .; V: TRBV19; J: TRBJ2-1; size: .; CDR3: CASRRGRFDEQFF; DNA: TGTGCCAGTAGAAGAGGGAGGTTCGATGAGCAGTTCTTC
D: .; V: TRBV11-3; J: TRBJ1-1; size: .; CDR3: CASRGMNTEAFF; DNA: TGTGCCAGCAGGGGTATGAACACTGAAGCTTTCTTT
D: .; V: TRBV7-2; J: TRBJ2-1; size: .; CDR3: CASSSPSDLPSYNEQFF; DNA: TGTGCCAGCAGCTCTCCCTCGGACCTCCCTTCCTACAATGAGCAGTTCTTC
D: TRBD1; V: TRBV6-1; J: TRBJ1-2; size: .; CDR3: CASSEDREAGVYGYTF; DNA: TGTGCCAGCAGTGAGGACAGGGAGGCGGGGGTCTATGGCTACACCTTC
D: TRBD1; V: TRBV30; J: TRBJ1-5; size: once; CDR3: CAWERGQDQPQHF; DNA: TGTGCCTGGGAAAGGGGGCAGGATCAGCCCCAGCATTTT
D: TRBD1; V: TRBV5-1; J: TRBJ2-2; size: .; CDR3: CASSPGQGYTGELFF; DNA: TGCGCCAGCAGCCCAGGACAGGGATACACCGGGGAGCTGTTTTTT
D: .; V: TRBV21-1; J: TRBJ1-5; size: .; CDR3: CASSKASGPPNQPQHF; DNA: TGTGCCAGCAGCAAAGCTTCAGGCCCCCCGAATCAGCCCCAGCATTTT
D: TRBD2; V: TRBV6-4; J: TRBJ2-1; size: once; CDR3: CASSDSIASGGPTLSYNEQFF; DNA: TGTGCCAGCAGTGACTCGATAGCTAGCGGGGGGCCCACCCTCTCCTACAATGAGCAGTTCTTC
D: TRBD2; V: TRBV7-2; J: TRBJ2-5; size: .; CDR3: CASSLALAGGQETQYF; DNA: TGTGCCAGCAGCTTAGCGTTGGCGGGGGGCCAAGAGACCCAGTACTTC
D: .; V: TRBV4-2; J: TRBJ1-5; size: once; CDR3: CASSHSGKGGGGQPQHF; DNA: TGTGCCAGCAGCCACAGCGGTAAAGGGGGAGGAGGGCAGCCCCAGCATTTT
D: .; V: TRBV7-9; J: TRBJ1-1; size: .; CDR3: CASSVFFGTEAFF; DNA: TGTGCCAGCAGCGTATTTTTCGGCACTGAAGCTTTCTTT
D: .; V: TRBV30; J: TRBJ2-7; size: once; CDR3: CAWSLQFYEQYF; DNA: TGTGCCTGGAGTTTACAGTTCTACGAGCAGTACTTC
D: TRBD1; V: TRBV30; J: TRBJ1-2; size: .; CDR3: CAWSRTGKNYGYTF; DNA: TGTGCCTGGAGTCGGACAGGGAAAAACTATGGCTACACCTTC
D: .; V: TRBV5-5; J: TRBJ2-3; size: few; CDR3: CASTQELVGATDTQYF; DNA: TGTGCCAGCACCCAGGAACTCGTGGGGGCGACAGATACGCAGTATTTT
D: TRBD1; V: TRBV28; J: TRBJ1-2; size: .; CDR3: CASSLTGGYGYTF; DNA: TGTGCCAGCAGCTTGACAGGGGGTTATGGCTACACCTTC
D: .; V: TRBV4-1; J: TRBJ2-5; size: .; CDR3: CASSQEAGVTQYF; DNA: TGCGCCAGCAGCCAAGAGGCAGGGGTGACCCAGTACTTC
D: .; V: TRBV7-9; J: TRBJ2-7; size: .; CDR3: CASSQAWLSYEQYF; DNA: TGTGCCAGCAGCCAAGCGTGGCTGTCGTACGAGCAGTACTTC
D: .; V: TRBV7-2; J: TRBJ2-1; size: .; CDR3: CASSLYSGSSYNEQFF; DNA: TGTGCCAGCAGCTTATATTCCGGGAGCTCCTACAATGAGCAGTTCTTC
D: .; V: TRBV7-9; J: TRBJ1-6; size: .; CDR3: CASSPTRSGNPLHF; DNA: TGTGCCAGCAGCCCTACCCGGAGCGGCAATCCCCTCCACTTT
D: .; V: TRBV7-9; J: TRBJ2-7; size: .; CDR3: CASTNQDSYEQYF; DNA: TGTGCCAGCACCAACCAAGACAGCTACGAGCAGTACTTC
D: .; V: TRBV29-1; J: TRBJ2-1; size: .; CDR3: CSVFGGGEQFF; DNA: TGCAGCGTGTTCGGGGGCGGTGAGCAGTTCTTC
D: TRBD1; V: TRBV28; J: TRBJ2-1; size: once; CDR3: CASRRTGTGNYNEQFF; DNA: TGTGCCAGCAGGCGAACCGGGACAGGGAACTACAATGAGCAGTTCTTC
D: TRBD2; V: TRBV2; J: TRBJ2-1; size: .; CDR3: CASSLRLAGRDEQFF; DNA: TGTGCCAGCAGTCTGAGACTAGCGGGGAGGGATGAGCAGTTCTTC
D: .; V: TRBV6-5; J: TRBJ2-7; size: .; CDR3: CASKGGGGNEQYF; DNA: TGTGCCAGCAAGGGGGGAGGAGGGAACGAGCAGTACTTC
D: .; V: TRBV29-1; J: TRBJ1-4; size: .; CDR3: CSVADRATNEKLFF; DNA: TGCAGCGTTGCAGACAGAGCAACTAATGAAAAACTGTTTTTT
D: TRBD2; V: TRBV5-6; J: TRBJ2-7; size: .; CDR3: CASSLAPGGEYEQYF; DNA: TGTGCCAGCAGCTTGGCCCCCGGGGGGGAATACGAGCAGTACTTC
D: .; V: TRBV19; J: TRBJ1-1; size: .; CDR3: CASSIVQRPMNTEAFF; DNA: TGTGCCAGTAGTATTGTCCAGCGTCCCATGAACACTGAAGCTTTCTTT
D: TRBD2; V: TRBV15; J: TRBJ2-7; size: .; CDR3: CATSRQRGTYEQYF; DNA: TGTGCCACCAGCAGACAGCGGGGAACCTACGAGCAGTACTTC
D: TRBD1; V: TRBV6-5; J: TRBJ1-6; size: .; CDR3: CASSPGQNNSPLHF; DNA: TGTGCCAGCAGCCCGGGACAGAATAATTCACCCCTCCACTTT
D: TRBD1; V: TRBV11-3; J: TRBJ2-4; size: .; CDR3: CASSLFRQGVDIQYF; DNA: TGTGCCAGCAGCTTATTTCGACAGGGGGTCGACATTCAGTACTTC
D: .; V: TRBV18; J: TRBJ1-6; size: .; CDR3: CASSPAPLVHQLSSYNSPLHF; DNA: TGTGCCAGCTCACCAGCGCCACTCGTACACCAACTAAGCTCCTATAATTCACCCCTCCACTTT